This T cell receptor (beta chain) was captured in a study of cytomegalovirus exposure and HLA in healthy donors. Study findings and constraints: HLA alleles showed associations with around 15,000 TCR beta sequences in a later analysis, at a 0.05 false discovery rate. Per a prior analysis, the majority of TCR beta V segments were productive roughly 87% or roughly 30% of the time. The HLA-A and HLA-B alleles of most subjects were reportedly predicted accurately from TCR beta sequences. The authors enumerated 164 TCR beta chains as linked to cytomegalovirus.

13 Jbeta primers and 60 Vbeta primers were used for the PCR. TCRdb keeps only in-frame clones here, not all; method: immunoSEQ multiplex PCR. The sample contains about 140,000 clones, almost 85% of which appear only once. CDR1 and CDR2 (germline): MDHEN, SYDVKM. J was trimmed by 8 bases and V by 6 bases; bases with no gene match: 16. CDR3 size: 18 residues. This clone was recorded a few times. Its antigen is not known. The source of this sequence is a man aged 30 to 45 in good health and CMV-seropositive. Material: PBMCs. The chain is built from TRBV28 and TRBJ2-1, with 13 bases matching TRBD2. The CDR3 loop is CASSSSQTSGRLIYEQFF. The CDR3 DNA sequence: TGTGCCAGCAGCTCCTCCCAGACTAGCGGGAGGTTGATCTATGAGCAGTTCTTC.